This T cell receptor beta chain originates from a study of PD-L1 blockade in urothelial cancer. Turning to the study itself: A median blood sample held around 130,000 T cells and tens of thousands of unique TCRs. General study points: Expansion of tumor-associated blood clones at 3 weeks was greater in durable-benefit patients.

Germline loops: CDR1 SGDLS, CDR2 YYNGEE. The trim removed 3 bases at V and 4 bases at J, leaving 6 bases unmatched. This CDR3 region has 15 residues. The time point: pretreatment peripheral blood. Details on this clone: Its antigen is not identified.

TCRdb's copy holds only in-frame clones and misses some; the assay was immunoSEQ multiplex PCR. The profile covers roughly 120,000 clones, with roughly 84% appearing a single time and about 2.9% taken by the ten largest. V and J are TRBV9 and TRBJ1-2; TRBD1 aligns across 10 bases. This clonotype was sampled from a man in his fifties or sixties with urothelial cancer. Sample: PBMCs, taken around atezolizumab (anti-PD-L1) treatment. The CDR3 region has the DNA TGTGCCAGCAGCGAGGGGGACAGGGGTCCCTATGGCTACACCTTC. Protein sequence: CASSEGDRGPYGYTF. The full variable domain, rest sourced from reference TRBV9 and TRBJ1-2, is DSGVTQTPKHLITATGQRVTLRCSPRSGDLSVYWYQQSLDQGLQFLIQYYNGEERAKGNILERFSAQQFPDLHSELNLSSLELGDSALYFCASSEGDRGPYGYTFGSGTRLTVV.